Listed below are T cell receptor beta chains from one sample, sequenced in a study of blood T cell repertoires in COVID-19. Generated by immunoSEQ multiplex PCR, the TCRdb table keeps only in-frame clones and is missing some. The repertoire includes 150,000 to 200,000 clones, about 90% of them detected once, and about 5.3% sits in the top ten. What was sequenced was peripheral blood. Source of these receptors: a man aged 25-40 years with COVID-19, enrolled during active disease. The CDR3 runs from the conserved cysteine through the conserved F or W. The D gene is left open where the match is weak.

16	TRBJ2-1	TRBV28	TRBD2	CASSRLAGNYYNEQFF	TGTGCCAGCAGTCGGCTAGCGGGCAATTACTACAATGAGCAGTTCTTC
14	TRBJ2-3	TRBV7-9	.	CASTFTASTDTQYF	TGTGCCAGCACCTTTACAGCCAGCACAGATACGCAGTATTTT
14	TRBJ1-4	TRBV28	TRBD1	CASLNRGEGEKLFF	TGTGCCAGCTTGAACAGGGGGGAGGGTGAAAAACTGTTTTTT
16	TRBJ2-1	TRBV5-1	.	CASEKGPIAGRDEQFF	TGCGCCAGCGAAAAGGGTCCCATCGCCGGCAGGGATGAGCAGTTCTTC
13	TRBJ2-1	TRBV13	.	CASSLGAGNEQFF	TGTGCCAGCAGCTTAGGTGCGGGGAATGAGCAGTTCTTC
16	TRBJ1-3	TRBV7-2	TRBD1	CASSLGQGSSGNTIYF	TGTGCCAGCAGCTTGGGACAGGGTAGCTCTGGAAACACCATATATTTT
13	TRBJ1-1	TRBV9	.	CASSGPGRVEAFF	TGTGCCAGCAGCGGACCAGGGAGGGTTGAAGCTTTCTTT
15	TRBJ1-6	TRBV15	.	CATSRGGTSNSPLHF	TGTGCCACCAGCAGGGGTGGGACATCAAATTCACCCCTCCACTTT
18	TRBJ2-1	TRBV24-1	TRBD1	CATSDARQGIIWGNEQFF	TGTGCCACCAGTGATGCTAGACAGGGGATTATCTGGGGCAATGAGCAGTTCTTC
14	TRBJ1-2	TRBV19	.	CASSMGERDYGYTF	TGTGCCAGTAGTATGGGAGAACGGGACTATGGCTACACCTTC
17	TRBJ2-1	TRBV28	TRBD2	CASSGTTTPPYYNEQFF	TGTGCCAGCAGCGGGACTACCACCCCCCCCTATTACAATGAGCAGTTCTTC
14	TRBJ1-5	TRBV2	.	CASTGHYSNQPQHF	TGTGCCAGCACCGGACACTATAGCAATCAGCCCCAGCATTTT
13	TRBJ1-1	TRBV29-1	.	CSVGGGANTEAFF	TGCAGCGTTGGCGGGGGGGCGAACACTGAAGCTTTCTTT
16	TRBJ1-4	TRBV5-1	.	CASSNRGQSNNEKLFF	TGCGCCAGCAGCAATCGCGGACAGTCTAATAATGAAAAACTGTTTTTT
18	TRBJ2-2	TRBV27	TRBD2	CASRPPGLKVLNTGELFF	TGTGCCAGCAGACCCCCGGGACTAAAGGTTTTAAACACCGGGGAGCTGTTTTTT